One and the same sample provided the 27 T cell receptor beta chains below, sequenced in a study of blood T cell repertoires in COVID-19. Using immunoSEQ multiplex PCR, the repertoire was profiled, and TCRdb retains in-frame clones only, with some absent. The profile shows 110,000 or so clones, roughly 88% of them singletons. Sample: peripheral blood. The receptors here all came from a woman in her 70s who had recovered from COVID-19.

The count of this clone is one. CDR3 amino acids: CATSRDASDRGYNEQFF. DNA for the CDR3: TGTGCCACCAGCAGAGACGCGAGCGACAGGGGATACAATGAGCAGTTCTTC. The chain is built from TRBV15 and TRBJ2-1; 8 nucleotides agree with TRBD1. The germline V gene has CDR1 LNHNV and CDR2 YYDKDF (reference sequence). The CDR3 loop spans 17 amino acids. The ends lost 0 bases at V and 4 bases at J; junction bases unmatched: 8. The full variable domain, with the rest looked up from reference TRBV15 and TRBJ2-1, is DAMVIQNPRYQVTQFGKPVTLSCSQTLNHNVMYWYQQKSSQAPKLLFHYYDKDFNNEADTPDNFQSRRPNTSFCFLDIRSPGLGDTAMYLCATSRDASDRGYNEQFFGPGTRLTVL.

The chain carries TRBV19 and TRBJ1-3, with D possibly matching TRBD1 (5 bases). CDR3 length: 19 amino acids. The V gene's germline CDR1 is LNHDA and CDR2 SQIVND (reference sequence). V was clipped by 4 bases and J by 0 bases, with 22 bases between them. CDR3 loop: CASSSRWTFQESSGNTIYF. The CDR3 nucleotides are TGTGCCAGTAGTAGCAGGTGGACATTCCAGGAAAGCTCTGGAAACACCATATATTTT.

The chain links TRBV7-3 to TRBJ2-1; possibly TRBD2 for D (7 bases). The CDR3 runs 16 residues. The V gene's germline CDR1 is SGHTA and CDR2 FQGTGA. The V end was cut by 5 bases, the J end by 0 bases, with 14 bases between. The CDR3 bases are TGTGCCAGCAGCCGGCGGGGGCCAAGCTCCTACAATGAGCAGTTCTTC. It translates to CASSRRGPSSYNEQFF.

This chain links TRBV12-3 or TRBV12-4 with TRBJ2-1; no reliable D call. The V end lost 3 bases, the J end lost 10 bases, and 10 bases lay between the germline ends. The CDR3 consists of 12 residues. CDR3 loop: CASSFGPWEQFF. In DNA form, the CDR3 reads TGTGCCAGCAGTTTTGGCCCCTGGGAGCAGTTCTTC.

Comments on this clone: Additional DNA sequences in this sample encode the identical CDR3. CDR3 in amino acids: CASSWTGGSYEQYF. CDR3 DNA: TGTGCCAGCAGCTGGACAGGGGGGTCCTACGAGCAGTACTTC. The rearrangement joins TRBV28 to TRBJ2-7; 10 bases map to TRBD1. The V gene's germline CDR1 is MDHEN and CDR2 SYDVKM. The CDR3 is 14 amino acids. With V trimmed by 6 bases and J by 1 base, 3 bases remained unmatched.

The chain uses TRBV5-1 and TRBJ1-3; D unresolved. The V end was cut by 0 bases, the J end by 0 bases, with 10 bases between. This CDR3 has 16 residues. The germline gives CDR1 SGHRS, CDR2 YFSETQ. The CDR3 here is CASSLGPASSGNTIYF. In nucleotides, the CDR3 is TGCGCCAGCAGCTTGGGGCCAGCTAGCTCTGGAAACACCATATATTTT.

Written as DNA, the CDR3 is TGTGCCAGCAGCTTAGATCCCGGGAAATGGTTCTATGGCTACACCTTC. This codes for CASSLDPGKWFYGYTF. The J gene is TRBJ1-2, the V gene TRBV7-2, with no clear D. V lost 1 base, J lost 4 bases, and 16 bases lay in between. This CDR3 has 16 residues. CDR1 is SGHTA, CDR2 FQGNSA, per germline.

This clone was found once. The chain links TRBV4-2 to TRBJ2-5, with 13 positions matching TRBD2. The CDR3 length is 18 residues. The V gene's germline CDR1 is LGHNA and CDR2 YNFKEQ. J lost 1 base, V lost 1 base, and 6 bases had no gene match. DNA of the CDR3: TGTGCCAGCAGCCAAGCAGCGACTAGCGGGAGGACCCAAGAGACCCAGTACTTC. Its protein is CASSQAATSGRTQETQYF.

This clone has a handful of counts. The chain has TRBV28 and TRBJ1-4; D is undetermined. The length of the CDR3 is 14 residues. Germline CDR1 is MDHEN and CDR2 is SYDVKM. Trimming shortened V by 7 bases and J by 5 bases, and 14 bases separated the two germline ends. CDR3 amino acids: CASTYRRENEKLFF. The CDR3 DNA is TGTGCCAGCACATACCGACGGGAGAATGAAAAACTGTTTTTT.

This rearrangement joins TRBV6-5 to TRBJ2-1; 13 positions match TRBD2. CDR3 length: 15 residues. CDR1 is MNHEY, CDR2 SVGAGI, per germline. With V trimmed by 6 bases and J by 6 bases, 5 bases remained unmatched. DNA for the CDR3: TGTGCCAGCAGAAAACTAGCGGGAGGGCGCAATGAGCAGTTCTTC. This translates into CASRKLAGGRNEQFF.

This chain joins TRBV7-2 and TRBJ2-7, with D possibly matching TRBD2 (6 bases). Germline CDR1 reads SGHTA; CDR2 reads FQGNSA. The V and J ends lost 5 bases and 0 bases respectively, with 14 bases between them. CDR3 size: 15 residues. The CDR3 DNA is TGTGCCAGCAGCCCCGGCCCGGGGGACTCCTACGAGCAGTACTTC. This gives the protein CASSPGPGDSYEQYF. Supplemented by reference TRBV7-2 and TRBJ2-7, the full variable domain reads GAGVSQSPSNKVTEKGKDVELRCDPISGHTALYWYRQSLGQGLEFLIYFQGNSAPDKSGLPSDRFSAERTGGSVSTLTIQRTQQEDSAVYLCASSPGPGDSYEQYFGPGTRLTVT.

J is TRBJ2-7 and V is TRBV5-5; D gene unclear. The germline V gene has CDR1 SGHKS and CDR2 YYEKEE (reference sequence). V dropped 0 bases and J dropped 2 bases, with 12 bases sitting between them. This CDR3 spans 15 amino acids. The CDR3 loop is CASSLAYDTTYEQYF. The CDR3, as DNA: TGTGCCAGCAGCTTGGCGTATGACACCACCTACGAGCAGTACTTC.

This clone was recorded once. The genes are TRBV4-1 and TRBJ2-1; D not resolved. V lost 1 base to trimming and J lost 10 bases, with 5 bases between them. This CDR3 has 11 amino acids. The germline V gene has CDR1 MGHRA and CDR2 YSYEKL. CDR3 region: CASSQGAEQFF. The CDR3 region has the DNA TGCGCCAGCAGCCAAGGCGCGGAGCAGTTCTTC.

The rearrangement uses TRBV29-1 and TRBJ1-1; 10 bases fit TRBD1. V lost 4 bases to trimming and J lost 4 bases; unmatched junction nucleotides: 0. The germline V gene encodes CDR1 SQVTM and CDR2 ANQGSEA. This CDR3 comprises 12 residues. This CDR3 reads CSVGQGATEAFF. In nucleotides, the CDR3 is TGCAGCGTTGGACAGGGGGCCACTGAAGCTTTCTTT.

The rearrangement links TRBV4-3 to TRBJ1-4, with TRBD1 matching over 7 bases. Germline V gives CDR1 LGHNA, CDR2 YSLEER. J lost 7 bases, V lost 0 bases, and 5 bases had no gene match. CDR3 length equals 15 residues. Here the CDR3 reads CASSQENRGGEKLFF. Here the CDR3 DNA reads TGCGCCAGCAGCCAAGAAAACAGGGGAGGTGAAAAACTGTTTTTT.

The gene calls are TRBV19 and TRBJ2-1; 8 bases agree with TRBD1. The germline gives CDR1 LNHDA, CDR2 SQIVND (reference sequence). The trim removed 7 bases at V and 12 bases at J, leaving 11 bases unmatched. The CDR3 loop spans 13 amino acids. This chain's CDR3 is CASIGQGRRSQFF. The CDR3 region has the DNA TGTGCCAGTATCGGACAGGGAAGGCGGTCGCAGTTCTTC.

The chain joins TRBV4-3 to TRBJ2-1; 8 nucleotides match TRBD2. Germline CDR1 is LGHNA and CDR2 is YSLEER. J was trimmed by 8 bases and V by 1 base; bases with no gene match: 4. There are 14 residues in the CDR3. The CDR3 sequence is CASSQGRLAYEQFF. The CDR3, as DNA: TGCGCCAGCAGCCAAGGCCGACTAGCGTATGAGCAGTTCTTC.

J is TRBJ2-1 and V is TRBV5-6; 7 nucleotides line up with TRBD1. Trimming removed 2 bases from V and 0 bases from J; junction bases left unmatched: 8. This CDR3 is 17 amino acids long. Germline V gene sequence: CDR1 SGHDT, CDR2 YYEEEE. This chain's CDR3 is CASSLNRGLLSYNEQFF. The CDR3 bases are TGTGCCAGCAGCTTAAACAGGGGTTTGCTCTCCTACAATGAGCAGTTCTTC.

V is TRBV3-1 (or the pseudogene TRBV3-2) and J is TRBJ1-4; maybe TRBD1 (6 bases). The germline gives CDR1 LGHDT, CDR2 YNNKEL (reference sequence). Trimming took 6 bases from V and 8 from J, leaving 10 bases between them. This CDR3 comprises 12 residues. CDR3 sequence (DNA): TGTGCCAGCAGGGGGGCTCAGGAAAAACTGTTTTTT. This gives the protein CASRGAQEKLFF.

The V gene is TRBV28, the J gene TRBJ1-5, with a possible D match to TRBD1 (6 bases). CDR1 is MDHEN, CDR2 SYDVKM, per germline. The V end was cut by 10 bases, the J end by 7 bases, with 20 bases between. The CDR3 contains 14 residues. The chain's CDR3 is CATEAGGAGQPQHF. The CDR3, as DNA: TGTGCCACCGAAGCCGGGGGGGCGGGACAGCCCCAGCATTTT.

The CDR3 loop is CASSQVGWLAGGGEQFF. CDR3 DNA: TGTGCCAGCAGCCAAGTGGGGTGGCTAGCGGGAGGCGGTGAGCAGTTCTTC. V is TRBV14 and J is TRBJ2-1; 11 bases agree with TRBD2. Per the germline V gene, CDR1 is SGHDN and CDR2 is FVKESK. CDR3 length equals 17 residues. V shed 1 base, J shed 9 bases, and the junction held 11 bases outside the gene matches.

V and J are TRBV4-1 and TRBJ2-6, with a weak D call TRBD1 (5 bases). CDR3 length: 15 amino acids. Germline V gene lookup returns CDR1 MGHRA and CDR2 YSYEKL. V lost 4 bases to trimming and J lost 4 bases, with 11 bases between them. CDR3 amino acids: CASSRNGAGANVLTF. DNA for the CDR3: TGCGCCAGCAGCCGTAATGGGGCCGGGGCCAACGTCCTGACTTTC.

The rearrangement uses TRBV5-8 and TRBJ2-1; D is ambiguous. This CDR3 contains 18 residues. V lost 1 base and J lost 0, with 17 bases in between. CDR1 and CDR2 from the germline V gene are SGHTS and YDEGEE. This CDR3 reads CASSLYRQALSSYNEQFF. CDR3 nucleotides: TGTGCCAGCAGCTTGTACCGGCAGGCGCTGAGCTCCTACAATGAGCAGTTCTTC. Combining the CDR3 with reference TRBV5-8 and TRBJ2-1 gives the whole variable domain EAGVTQSPTHLIKTRGQQATLRCSPISGHTSVYWYQQALGLGLQFLLWYDEGEERNRGNFPPRFSGRQFPNYSSELNVNALELEDSALYLCASSLYRQALSSYNEQFFGPGTRLTVL.

The gene calls are TRBV10-3 and TRBJ1-1; possibly TRBD1 for D (6 bases). Germline values: CDR1 ENHRY, CDR2 SYGVKD. The V end lost 3 bases, the J end lost 8 bases, and 7 bases lay between the germline ends. This CDR3 region has 11 residues. CDR3 in DNA: TGTGCCATCAGTGAAGACAGGGAAGCTTTCTTT. It specifies CAISEDREAFF.

This clone was counted a few times. The chain recombines TRBV11-3 with TRBJ2-1; no reliable D call. The CDR3 covers 10 residues. V lost 1 base, J lost 14 bases, and 6 bases lay in between. The germline gives CDR1 SGHNT, CDR2 YENEEA. CDR3 loop: CASSLGPEFF. CDR3 nucleotide sequence: TGTGCCAGCAGCTTAGGGCCCGAGTTCTTC. Drawing the rest from reference TRBV11-3 and TRBJ2-1, the complete variable domain is EAGVVQSPRYKIIEKKQPVAFWCNPISGHNTLYWYLQNLGQGPELLIRYENEEAVDDSQLPKDRFSAERLKGVDSTLKIQPAELGDSAVYLCASSLGPEFFGPGTRLTVL.

This chain links TRBV9 with TRBJ2-5, with D perhaps TRBD1 (6 bases). The CDR3 is 13 amino acids. Trimming took 2 bases from V and 2 from J, leaving 7 bases between them. CDR1 SGDLS and CDR2 YYNGEE come from the germline V gene. The CDR3 protein is CASSVDRQETQYF. The CDR3 DNA is TGTGCCAGCAGCGTGGACAGACAAGAGACCCAGTACTTC.

The chain links TRBV27 to TRBJ2-1; TRBD1 might be the D (5 bases). The CDR3 has 14 amino acids. Trimming shortened V by 5 bases and J by 7 bases, and 15 bases separated the two germline ends. CDR1 is MNHEY, CDR2 SMNVEV, per germline (reference sequence). The CDR3 bases are TGTGCCAGCAGTCCCCTCACAGGCAGAAATGAGCAGTTCTTC. Protein product: CASSPLTGRNEQFF.